Listed below are T cell receptor beta chains from one sample, sequenced in a study of cytomegalovirus exposure and HLA in healthy donors. The table came from immunoSEQ multiplex PCR; TCRdb's copy has only in-frame clones and leaves some out. The data show some 190,000 clones, approximately 86% seen once. The sample was PBMCs. These receptors originate from a woman aged 18 to 35 in good health and CMV-seronegative. The conserved cysteine and the conserved F or W are not part of the CDR3 here.

J: TRBJ2-7
V: TRBV25-1
CDR3: ASTQGGTYEQY

J: TRBJ2-3
V: TRBV9
CDR3: ASSAGVGRSGTDTQY

J: TRBJ2-5
V: TRBV2
CDR3: ASTPWTSAKETQY

J: TRBJ2-7
V: TRBV19
CDR3: ASSIGTGASYEQY

J: TRBJ2-2
V: TRBV6-5
CDR3: ASSPPGARTGELF

J: TRBJ2-5
V: TRBV2
CDR3: ASSARTGGLETQY

J: TRBJ1-1
V: TRBV10-1
CDR3: ASSEDRGEAF

J: TRBJ1-4
V: TRBV6-1
CDR3: ASRAGGGGEKLF

J: TRBJ1-1
V: TRBV7-2
CDR3: ASSPRASGDTEAF

J: TRBJ2-2
V: TRBV5-1
CDR3: ASSRGLAGTGELF

J: TRBJ2-5
V: TRBV7-9
CDR3: ASRSTSQETQY

J: TRBJ2-7
V: TRBV13
CDR3: ASSSRGTNRYEQY

J: TRBJ2-7
V: TRBV27
CDR3: ASSFSVSYEQY

J: TRBJ2-1
V: TRBV28
CDR3: ASSFRGLNEQF

J: TRBJ1-2
V: TRBV6-5
CDR3: ASSYTGIENGYT

J: TRBJ1-6
V: TRBV29-1
CDR3: SVEGNKTPADYNSPLH

J: TRBJ1-1
V: TRBV19
CDR3: ASSPGGLSLNTEAF

J: TRBJ1-2
V: TRBV2
CDR3: ASSLTPANYGYT

J: TRBJ2-5
V: TRBV18
CDR3: ASSQGLQETQY

J: TRBJ1-2
V: TRBV28
CDR3: ASSPSGYGYT

J: TRBJ2-1
V: TRBV12-5
CDR3: ASGPPAPDEQF

J: TRBJ2-2
V: TRBV6-5
CDR3: ASSYHIQAIGELF

J: TRBJ2-2
V: TRBV18
CDR3: ASSPERSIGELF

J: TRBJ1-3
V: TRBV4-1
CDR3: ASSQEGGQIGNTIY

J: TRBJ1-1
V: TRBV10-2
CDR3: ASSESTGPTEAF

J: TRBJ1-1
V: TRBV28
CDR3: ASSLLSRANTEAF

J: TRBJ2-5
V: TRBV5-4
CDR3: ASSPQGQETQY

J: TRBJ2-7
V: TRBV11-2
CDR3: ASSYAGTRKFHSYEQY

J: TRBJ1-1
V: TRBV6-1
CDR3: ASSEGTGGMNTEAS

J: TRBJ2-3
V: TRBV2
CDR3: ASTASESTDTQY

J: TRBJ2-1
V: TRBV7-7
CDR3: ASSRDQGGNEQF

J: TRBJ1-1
V: TRBV9
CDR3: ASSLGPGGTEAF

J: TRBJ2-7
V: TRBV7-2
CDR3: ASSPRRTSGTYEQY

J: TRBJ2-3
V: TRBV5-1
CDR3: ASSLEPGSDTQY

J: TRBJ2-1
V: TRBV19
CDR3: ASSIGTVYNEQF

J: TRBJ1-5
V: TRBV27
CDR3: ASTPDSSYQPQH

J: TRBJ1-3
V: TRBV5-1
CDR3: ASSEEGNTIY

J: TRBJ2-7
V: TRBV2
CDR3: ASSGRSFTYEQY

J: TRBJ2-3
V: TRBV27
CDR3: ASRTPGQYFLGGVTQY

J: TRBJ2-5
V: TRBV19
CDR3: ASSIVSSGGEETQY

J: TRBJ2-3
V: TRBV28
CDR3: ASSFTSPSTDTQY

J: TRBJ1-2
V: TRBV18
CDR3: ASSPEGQGIYGYT

J: NA
V: TRBV7-2
CDR3: ASSLVRTGGYEQY

J: TRBJ2-5
V: TRBV5-1
CDR3: ASSLGQPPETQY

J: TRBJ2-1
V: TRBV19
CDR3: ASSMIAGVRGNEQF

J: TRBJ2-2
V: TRBV30
CDR3: AWSVRDRDTGELF

J: TRBJ2-1
V: TRBV5-1
CDR3: ASSLTSGTYNEQF

J: TRBJ1-2
V: TRBV7-9
CDR3: ASSSGTVNYGYT

J: TRBJ2-1
V: TRBV18
CDR3: ASSPGLAGNEQF

J: TRBJ1-1
V: TRBV6-4
CDR3: ASSDAARLGDTEAF

J: TRBJ2-7
V: TRBV7-6
CDR3: ASSLELSSYEQY

J: TRBJ2-2
V: TRBV4-1
CDR3: ASSLQGRGPPGELF

J: TRBJ2-3
V: TRBV9
CDR3: ASSVEGTSDDTQY

J: TRBJ2-7
V: TRBV15
CDR3: ATSRDRAAGGTYEQY

J: TRBJ2-7
V: TRBV28
CDR3: ASPPPGAGDAYEQY

J: TRBJ1-4
V: TRBV28
CDR3: ASSSSQGAYNEKLF

J: TRBJ1-2
V: TRBV2
CDR3: ASSDGQAARDGYT

J: TRBJ1-1
V: TRBV10-3
CDR3: AISESGTEAF

J: TRBJ1-2
V: TRBV4-1
CDR3: ASSQDQFYNVNYT

J: TRBJ1-4
V: TRBV4-1
CDR3: ASRQSTNEKLF